These T cell receptor beta chains were read from a single sample in a study of cytomegalovirus exposure and HLA in healthy donors. The repertoire was sequenced with immunoSEQ multiplex PCR; TCRdb's copy has only in-frame clones and lacks some. The data contain about 120,000 clones, 85% to 90% of them singletons. The specimen was PBMCs. The source is a young woman in good health and CMV-seronegative. Each CDR3 is given with its conserved first and last residue. The order of the fields is CDR3 length, J gene, V gene, D gene, CDR3 protein, CDR3 DNA. The D gene is left open where the match is weak.

15 | TRBJ2-5 | TRBV2 | NA | CASSGLTSYQETQYF | TGTGCCAGCAGTGGGCTGACTTCGTACCAAGAGACCCAGTACTTC
15 | TRBJ1-1 | TRBV6-5 | NA | CASSASGTSNTEAFF | TGTGCCAGCAGTGCCTCCGGGACATCGAACACTGAAGCTTTCTTT
16 | TRBJ2-1 | TRBV5-4 | TRBD2 | CASSLGGSGGYNEQFF | TGTGCCAGCAGCTTGGGCGGTTCGGGGGGGTACAATGAGCAGTTCTTC
16 | TRBJ2-3 | TRBV14 | NA | CASSQERGWSTDTQYF | TGTGCCAGCAGCCAAGAAAGGGGGTGGAGTACAGATACGCAGTATTTT
12 | TRBJ1-1 | TRBV28 | NA | CASDRENTEAFF | TGTGCCAGCGACCGGGAGAACACTGAAGCTTTCTTT
15 | TRBJ2-5 | TRBV4-1 | TRBD2 | CASSQDPSGAETQYF | TGCGCCAGCAGCCAAGATCCTAGCGGGGCCGAGACCCAGTACTTC
15 | TRBJ2-5 | TRBV5-1 | NA | CASSRWSGVQETQYF | TGCGCCAGCAGCCGTTGGTCCGGGGTCCAAGAGACCCAGTACTTC
16 | TRBJ2-3 | TRBV5-4 | TRBD2 | CASSYLAGASTDTQYF | TGTGCCAGCAGCTACCTAGCGGGGGCGAGCACAGATACGCAGTATTTT
16 | TRBJ2-2 | TRBV2 | TRBD1 | CASTPRTGVNTGELFF | TGTGCCAGCACCCCCCGGACAGGGGTTAACACCGGGGAGCTGTTTTTT
16 | TRBJ2-7 | TRBV25-1 | TRBD2 | CASSALSGGQTYEQYF | TGTGCCAGCAGTGCCCTTAGCGGGGGGCAAACCTACGAGCAGTACTTC
14 | TRBJ2-1 | TRBV9 | NA | CASSVSRGYNEQFF | TGTGCCAGCAGCGTAAGTAGGGGTTACAATGAGCAGTTCTTC
15 | TRBJ1-5 | TRBV6-1 | NA | CASTPQGFGNQPQHF | TGTGCCAGCACCCCGCAGGGGTTTGGCAATCAGCCCCAGCATTTT
15 | TRBJ2-1 | TRBV7-9 | TRBD2 | CASSLESGGANEQFF | TGTGCCAGCAGCTTAGAAAGCGGGGGGGCTAATGAGCAGTTCTTC
18 | TRBJ2-2 | TRBV18 | TRBD2 | CASSPLLAAGGNTGELFF | TGTGCCAGCTCACCACTCCTGGCGGCGGGGGGTAACACCGGGGAGCTGTTTTTT
16 | TRBJ1-1 | TRBV7-8 | NA | CASSFRDFLTNTEAFF | TGTGCCAGCAGCTTCCGGGACTTTCTGACGAACACTGAAGCTTTCTTT
11 | TRBJ1-2 | TRBV6-6 | NA | CASRPAGGYTF | TGTGCCAGCAGGCCGGCAGGGGGCTACACCTTC
19 | TRBJ2-7 | TRBV18 | TRBD1 | CASSPRNSGGTGSSYEQYF | TGTGCCAGCTCACCACGTAATTCAGGAGGGACAGGCAGCTCCTACGAGCAGTACTTC
15 | TRBJ1-1 | TRBV7-8 | TRBD1 | CASSPKPGQGKLAFF | TGTGCCAGCAGCCCGAAGCCGGGACAGGGGAAGCTAGCTTTCTTT